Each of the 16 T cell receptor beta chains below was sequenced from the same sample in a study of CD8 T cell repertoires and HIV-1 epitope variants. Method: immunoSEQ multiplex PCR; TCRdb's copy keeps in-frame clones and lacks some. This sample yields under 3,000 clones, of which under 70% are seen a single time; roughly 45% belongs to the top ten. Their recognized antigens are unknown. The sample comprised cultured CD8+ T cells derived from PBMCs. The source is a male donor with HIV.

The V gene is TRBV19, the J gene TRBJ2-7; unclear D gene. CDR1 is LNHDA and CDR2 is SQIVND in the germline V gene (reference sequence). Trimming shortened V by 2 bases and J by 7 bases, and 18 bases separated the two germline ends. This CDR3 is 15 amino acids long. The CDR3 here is CASSIMVGETGEQYF. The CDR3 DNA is TGTGCCAGTAGTATAATGGTTGGGGAAACTGGGGAGCAGTACTTC.

The CDR3 region is CASSPGDGGNEKLFF. In DNA form, the CDR3 reads TGTGCCAGCAGCCCGGGGGACGGGGGTAATGAAAAACTGTTTTTT. The chain links TRBV5-4 to TRBJ1-4; D is perhaps TRBD1 (5 bases). Trimming cost V 4 bases and J 4 bases, with 14 bases left between them. The CDR3 totals 15 residues. Looked up from germline, CDR1 is SGHNT and CDR2 is YYREEE (reference sequence).

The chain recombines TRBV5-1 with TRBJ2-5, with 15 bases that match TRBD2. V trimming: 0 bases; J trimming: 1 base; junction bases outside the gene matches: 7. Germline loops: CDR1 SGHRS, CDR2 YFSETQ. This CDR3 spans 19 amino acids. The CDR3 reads CASSLAPGLAGGPQETQYF. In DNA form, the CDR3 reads TGCGCCAGCAGCTTGGCCCCGGGACTAGCGGGGGGTCCCCAAGAGACCCAGTACTTC.

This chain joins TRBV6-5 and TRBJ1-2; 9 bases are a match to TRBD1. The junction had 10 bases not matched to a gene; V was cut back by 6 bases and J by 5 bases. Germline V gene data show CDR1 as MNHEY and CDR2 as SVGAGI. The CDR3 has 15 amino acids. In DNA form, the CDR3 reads TGTGCCAGCAGCGGAGGGGACAGGGTTAGATATGGCTACACCTTC. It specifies CASSGGDRVRYGYTF.

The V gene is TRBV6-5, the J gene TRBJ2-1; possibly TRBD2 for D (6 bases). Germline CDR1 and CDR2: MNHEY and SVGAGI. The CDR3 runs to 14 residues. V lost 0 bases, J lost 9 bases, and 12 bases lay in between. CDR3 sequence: CASSYSEGYREQFF. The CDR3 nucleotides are TGTGCCAGCAGTTACTCGGAGGGTTATCGTGAGCAGTTCTTC.

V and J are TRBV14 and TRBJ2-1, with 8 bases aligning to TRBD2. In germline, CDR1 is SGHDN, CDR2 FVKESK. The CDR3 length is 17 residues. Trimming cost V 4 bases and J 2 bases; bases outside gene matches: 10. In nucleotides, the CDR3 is TGTGCCAGCAGCCTCACGGTGGGAGCGGGGGCCTACAATGAGCAGTTCTTC. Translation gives CASSLTVGAGAYNEQFF.

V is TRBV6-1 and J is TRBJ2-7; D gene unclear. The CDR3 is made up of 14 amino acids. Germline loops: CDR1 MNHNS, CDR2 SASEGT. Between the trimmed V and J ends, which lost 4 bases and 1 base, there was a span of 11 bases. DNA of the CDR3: TGTGCCAGCAGTGTATACGGGCCTTCCTACGAGCAGTACTTC. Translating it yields CASSVYGPSYEQYF.

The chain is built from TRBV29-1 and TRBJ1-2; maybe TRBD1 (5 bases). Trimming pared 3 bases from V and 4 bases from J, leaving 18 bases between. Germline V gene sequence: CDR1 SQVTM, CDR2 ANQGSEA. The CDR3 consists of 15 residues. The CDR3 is CSVDVAGGKSYGYTF. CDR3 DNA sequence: TGCAGCGTTGACGTCGCCGGGGGTAAAAGCTATGGCTACACCTTC.

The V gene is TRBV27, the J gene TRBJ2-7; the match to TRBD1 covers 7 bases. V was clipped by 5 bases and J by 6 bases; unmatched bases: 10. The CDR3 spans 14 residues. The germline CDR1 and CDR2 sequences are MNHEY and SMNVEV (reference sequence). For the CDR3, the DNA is TGTGCCAGCAGTACCGAAACAGGGGTACCCGAGCAGTACTTC. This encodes CASSTETGVPEQYF.

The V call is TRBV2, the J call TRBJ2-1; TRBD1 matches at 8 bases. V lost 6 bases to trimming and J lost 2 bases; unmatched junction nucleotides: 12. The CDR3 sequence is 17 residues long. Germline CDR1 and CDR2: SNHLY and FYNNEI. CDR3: CASSSIGQGATYNEQFF. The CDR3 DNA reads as TGTGCCAGCAGCTCCATCGGGCAGGGGGCCACCTACAATGAGCAGTTCTTC. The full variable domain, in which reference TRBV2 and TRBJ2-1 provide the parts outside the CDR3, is EPEVTQTPSHQVTQMGQEVILRCVPISNHLYFYWYRQILGQKVEFLVSFYNNEISEKSEIFDDQFSVERPDGSNFTLKIRSTKLEDSAMYFCASSSIGQGATYNEQFFGPGTRLTVL.

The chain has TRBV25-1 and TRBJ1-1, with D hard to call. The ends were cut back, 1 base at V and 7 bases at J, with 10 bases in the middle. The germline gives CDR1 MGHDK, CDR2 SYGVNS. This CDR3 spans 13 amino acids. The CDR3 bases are TGTGCCAGCAGTGAATTGCTGGAAGTTGAAGCTTTCTTT. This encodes CASSELLEVEAFF.

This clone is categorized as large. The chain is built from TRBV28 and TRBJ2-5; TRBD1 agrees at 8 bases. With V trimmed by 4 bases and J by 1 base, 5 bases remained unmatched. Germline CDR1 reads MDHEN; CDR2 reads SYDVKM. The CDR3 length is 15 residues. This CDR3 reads CASSSPDRAQETQYF. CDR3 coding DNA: TGTGCCAGCAGTTCCCCGGACAGGGCCCAAGAGACCCAGTACTTC. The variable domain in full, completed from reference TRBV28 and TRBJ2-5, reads DVKVTQSSRYLVKRTGEKVFLECVQDMDHENMFWYRQDPGLGLRLIYFSYDVKMKEKGDIPEGYSVSREKKERFSLILESASTNQTSMYLCASSSPDRAQETQYFGPGTRLLVL.

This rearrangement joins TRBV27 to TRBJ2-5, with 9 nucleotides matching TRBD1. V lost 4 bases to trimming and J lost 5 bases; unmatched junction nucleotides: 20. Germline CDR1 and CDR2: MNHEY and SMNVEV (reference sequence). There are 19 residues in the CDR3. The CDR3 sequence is CASSSTTTTQGAKGETQYF. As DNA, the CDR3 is TGTGCCAGCAGTTCCACGACAACCACACAGGGGGCGAAGGGCGAGACCCAGTACTTC.

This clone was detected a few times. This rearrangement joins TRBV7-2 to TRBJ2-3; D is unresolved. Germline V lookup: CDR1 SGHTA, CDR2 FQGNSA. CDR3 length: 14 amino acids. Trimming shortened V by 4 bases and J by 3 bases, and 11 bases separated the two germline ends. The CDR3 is CASSSVLATDTQYF. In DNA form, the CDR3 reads TGTGCCAGCAGCTCCGTACTGGCGACAGATACGCAGTATTTT.

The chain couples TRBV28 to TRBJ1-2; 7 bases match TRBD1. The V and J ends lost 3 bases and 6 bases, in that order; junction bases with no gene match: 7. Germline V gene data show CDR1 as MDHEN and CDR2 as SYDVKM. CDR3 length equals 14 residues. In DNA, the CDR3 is TGTGCCAGCAGTTTGGGGCCGACAGGGCATGGCTACACCTTC. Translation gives CASSLGPTGHGYTF.

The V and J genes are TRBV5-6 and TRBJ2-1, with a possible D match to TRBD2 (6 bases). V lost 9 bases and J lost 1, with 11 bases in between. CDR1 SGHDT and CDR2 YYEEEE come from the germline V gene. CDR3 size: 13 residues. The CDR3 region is CATTDYSYNEQFF. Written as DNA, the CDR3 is TGTGCCACGACGGACTATTCCTACAATGAGCAGTTCTTC.